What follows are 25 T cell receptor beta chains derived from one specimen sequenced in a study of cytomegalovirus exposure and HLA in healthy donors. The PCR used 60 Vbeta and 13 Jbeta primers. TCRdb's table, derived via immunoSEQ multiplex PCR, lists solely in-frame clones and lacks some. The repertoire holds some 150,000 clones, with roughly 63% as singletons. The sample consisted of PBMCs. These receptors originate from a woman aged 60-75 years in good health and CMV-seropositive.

CDR3 sequence (DNA): TGTGCCAGCAGCTTAAATAGCGGGATGGAGACCCAGTACTTC. Translation gives CASSLNSGMETQYF. The rearrangement uses TRBV7-3 and TRBJ2-5, with 8 bases aligning to TRBD2. The CDR3 runs to 14 residues. With 1 base clipped from V and 5 bases from J, the junction kept 3 bases outside the gene matches. Germline V gene sequence: CDR1 SGHTA, CDR2 FQGTGA.

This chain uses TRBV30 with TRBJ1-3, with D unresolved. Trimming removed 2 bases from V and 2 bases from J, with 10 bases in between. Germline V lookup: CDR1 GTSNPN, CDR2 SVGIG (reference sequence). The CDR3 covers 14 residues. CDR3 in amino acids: CAWSFLATGNTIYF. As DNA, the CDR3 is TGTGCCTGGAGTTTCTTGGCCACTGGAAACACCATATATTTT.

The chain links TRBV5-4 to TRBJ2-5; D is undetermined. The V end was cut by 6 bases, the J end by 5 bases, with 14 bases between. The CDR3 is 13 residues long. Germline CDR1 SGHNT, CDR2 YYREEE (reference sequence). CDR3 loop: CASTTAEHETQYF. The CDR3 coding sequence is TGTGCCAGCACTACCGCGGAACATGAGACCCAGTACTTC. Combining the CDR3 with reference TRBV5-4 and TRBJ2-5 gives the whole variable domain ETGVTQSPTHLIKTRGQQVTLRCSSQSGHNTVSWYQQALGQGPQFIFQYYREEENGRGNFPPRFSGLQFPNYSSELNVNALELDDSALYLCASTTAEHETQYFGPGTRLLVL.

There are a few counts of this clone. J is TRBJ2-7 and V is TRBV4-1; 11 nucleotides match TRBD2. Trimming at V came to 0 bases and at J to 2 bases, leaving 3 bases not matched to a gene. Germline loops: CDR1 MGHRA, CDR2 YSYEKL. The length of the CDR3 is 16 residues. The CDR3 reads CASSQEPGLAAYEQYF. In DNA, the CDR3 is TGCGCCAGCAGCCAAGAACCGGGACTAGCGGCCTACGAGCAGTACTTC.

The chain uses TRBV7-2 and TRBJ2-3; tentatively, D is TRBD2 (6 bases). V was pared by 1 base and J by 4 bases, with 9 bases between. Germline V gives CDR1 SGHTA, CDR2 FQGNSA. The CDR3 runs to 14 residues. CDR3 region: CASSLEWEADTQYF. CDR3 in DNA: TGTGCCAGCAGCTTAGAGTGGGAGGCAGATACGCAGTATTTT.

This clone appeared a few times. As DNA, the CDR3 is TGTGCCAGCAGACGACAGGGGCCCCCGTATACGCAGTATTTT. Translation gives CASRRQGPPYTQYF. V and J are TRBV6-6 and TRBJ2-3, with 8 bases that match TRBD1. Germline V gene lookup returns CDR1 MNHNY and CDR2 SVGAGI (reference sequence). V trimming: 6 bases; J trimming: 7 bases; junction bases outside the gene matches: 9. This CDR3 has 14 residues.

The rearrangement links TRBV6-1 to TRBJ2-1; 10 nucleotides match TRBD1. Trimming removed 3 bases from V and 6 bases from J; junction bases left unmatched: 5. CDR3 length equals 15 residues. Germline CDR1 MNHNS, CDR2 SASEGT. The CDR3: CASSEGQGLRNEQFF. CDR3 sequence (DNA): TGTGCCAGCAGTGAGGGACAGGGGTTACGCAATGAGCAGTTCTTC.

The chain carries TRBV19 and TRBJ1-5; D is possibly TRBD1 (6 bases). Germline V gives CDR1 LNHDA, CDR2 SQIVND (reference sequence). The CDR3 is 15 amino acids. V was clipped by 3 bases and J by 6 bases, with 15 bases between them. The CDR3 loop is CASSIGVGAGQPQHF. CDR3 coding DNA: TGTGCCAGTAGTATCGGTGTGGGGGCCGGTCAGCCCCAGCATTTT.

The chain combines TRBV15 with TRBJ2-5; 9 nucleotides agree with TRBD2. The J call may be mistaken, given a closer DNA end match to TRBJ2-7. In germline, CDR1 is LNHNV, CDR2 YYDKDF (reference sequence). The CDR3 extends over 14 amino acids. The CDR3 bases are TGTGCCACCAGCAGGCTAGCGGGATCCTACGAGCAGTACTTC. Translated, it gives CATSRLAGSYEQYF.

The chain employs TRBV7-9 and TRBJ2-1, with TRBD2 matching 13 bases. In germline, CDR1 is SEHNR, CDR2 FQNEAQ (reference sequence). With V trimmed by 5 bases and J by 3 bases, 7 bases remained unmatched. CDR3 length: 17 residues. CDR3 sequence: CASSPYGLAGDYNEQFF. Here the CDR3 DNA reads TGTGCCAGCAGCCCTTATGGACTAGCGGGAGACTACAATGAGCAGTTCTTC.

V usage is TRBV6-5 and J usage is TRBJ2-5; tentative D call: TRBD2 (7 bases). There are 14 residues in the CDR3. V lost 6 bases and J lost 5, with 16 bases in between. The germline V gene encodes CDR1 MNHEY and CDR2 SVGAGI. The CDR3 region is CASRAWGGLETQYF. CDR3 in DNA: TGTGCCAGCAGAGCCTGGGGGGGGCTGGAGACCCAGTACTTC.

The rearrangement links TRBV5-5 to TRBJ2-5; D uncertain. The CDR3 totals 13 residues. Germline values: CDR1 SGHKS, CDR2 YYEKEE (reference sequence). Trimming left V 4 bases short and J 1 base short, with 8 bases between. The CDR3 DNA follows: TGTGCCAGCAGCCCCGCCGGCCAAGAGACCCAGTACTTC. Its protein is CASSPAGQETQYF.

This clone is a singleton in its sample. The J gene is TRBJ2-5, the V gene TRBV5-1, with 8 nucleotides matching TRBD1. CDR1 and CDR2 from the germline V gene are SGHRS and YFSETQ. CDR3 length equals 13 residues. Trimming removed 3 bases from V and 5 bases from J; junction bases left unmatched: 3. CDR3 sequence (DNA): TGCGCCAGCAGCTCAGGGGGCGGTGAGACCCAGTACTTC. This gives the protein CASSSGGGETQYF.

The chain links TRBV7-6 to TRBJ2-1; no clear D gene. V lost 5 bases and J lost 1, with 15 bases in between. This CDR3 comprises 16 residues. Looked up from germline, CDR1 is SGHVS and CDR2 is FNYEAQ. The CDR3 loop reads CASSPEVSFSYNEQFF. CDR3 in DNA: TGTGCCAGCAGCCCAGAGGTATCTTTTTCCTACAATGAGCAGTTCTTC. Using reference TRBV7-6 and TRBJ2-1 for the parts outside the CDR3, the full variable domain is GAGVSQSPRYKVTKRGQDVALRCDPISGHVSLYWYRQALGQGPEFLTYFNYEAQQDKSGLPNDRFSAERPEGSISTLTIQRTEQRDSAMYRCASSPEVSFSYNEQFFGPGTRLTVL.

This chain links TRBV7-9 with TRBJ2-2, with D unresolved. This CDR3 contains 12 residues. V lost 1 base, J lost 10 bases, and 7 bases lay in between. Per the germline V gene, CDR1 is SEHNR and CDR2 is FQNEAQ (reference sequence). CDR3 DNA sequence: TGTGCCAGCAGCTTAGGAGGAAAGGAGCTGTTTTTT. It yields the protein CASSLGGKELFF.

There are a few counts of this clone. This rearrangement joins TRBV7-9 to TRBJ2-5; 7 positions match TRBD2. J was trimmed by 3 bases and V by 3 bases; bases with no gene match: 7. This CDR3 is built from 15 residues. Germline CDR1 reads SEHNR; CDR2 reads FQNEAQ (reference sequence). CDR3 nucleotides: TGTGCCAGCAGCTTGAGCGGGATCCCCAAAGAGACCCAGTACTTC. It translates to CASSLSGIPKETQYF. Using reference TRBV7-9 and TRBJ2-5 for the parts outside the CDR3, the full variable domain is DTGVSQNPRHKITKRGQNVTFRCDPISEHNRLYWYRQTLGQGPEFLTYFQNEAQLEKSRLLSDRFSAERPKGSFSTLEIQRTEQGDSAMYLCASSLSGIPKETQYFGPGTRLLVL.

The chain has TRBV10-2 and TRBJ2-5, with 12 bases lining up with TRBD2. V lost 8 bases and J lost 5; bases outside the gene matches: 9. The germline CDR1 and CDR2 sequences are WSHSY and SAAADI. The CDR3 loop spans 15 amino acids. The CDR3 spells CASVHPTSGRETQYF. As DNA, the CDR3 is TGCGCCAGCGTTCACCCCACTAGCGGGAGGGAGACCCAGTACTTC.

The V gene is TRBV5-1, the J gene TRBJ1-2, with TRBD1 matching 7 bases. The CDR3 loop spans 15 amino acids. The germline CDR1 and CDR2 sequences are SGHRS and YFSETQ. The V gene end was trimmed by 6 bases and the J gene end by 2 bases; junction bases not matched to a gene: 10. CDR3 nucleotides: TGCGCCAGCAATTTAGGGACAGCTACCAACTATGGCTACACCTTC. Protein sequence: CASNLGTATNYGYTF.

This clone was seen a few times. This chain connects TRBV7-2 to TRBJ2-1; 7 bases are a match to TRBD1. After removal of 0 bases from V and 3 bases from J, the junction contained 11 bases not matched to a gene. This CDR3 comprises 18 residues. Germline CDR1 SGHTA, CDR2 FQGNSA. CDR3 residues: CASSLARAGTESYNEQFF. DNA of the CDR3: TGTGCCAGCAGCTTAGCGCGCGCCGGGACAGAGAGCTACAATGAGCAGTTCTTC. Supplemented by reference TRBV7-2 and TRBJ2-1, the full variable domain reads GAGVSQSPSNKVTEKGKDVELRCDPISGHTALYWYRQSLGQGLEFLIYFQGNSAPDKSGLPSDRFSAERTGGSVSTLTIQRTQQEDSAVYLCASSLARAGTESYNEQFFGPGTRLTVL.

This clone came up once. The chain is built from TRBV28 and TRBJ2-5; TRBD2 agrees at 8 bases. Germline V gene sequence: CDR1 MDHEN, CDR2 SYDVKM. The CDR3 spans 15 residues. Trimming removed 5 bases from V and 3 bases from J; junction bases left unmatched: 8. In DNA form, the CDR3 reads TGTGCCAGCAGTGAGACGGCGGGGGGTGAAGAGACCCAGTACTTC. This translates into CASSETAGGEETQYF.

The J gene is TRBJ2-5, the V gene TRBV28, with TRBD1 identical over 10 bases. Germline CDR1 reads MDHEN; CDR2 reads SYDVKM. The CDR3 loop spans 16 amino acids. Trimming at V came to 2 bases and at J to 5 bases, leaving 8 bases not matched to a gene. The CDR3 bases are TGTGCCAGCAGTTTAGGGGGACAGGGGATGAGGGAGACCCAGTACTTC. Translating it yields CASSLGGQGMRETQYF.

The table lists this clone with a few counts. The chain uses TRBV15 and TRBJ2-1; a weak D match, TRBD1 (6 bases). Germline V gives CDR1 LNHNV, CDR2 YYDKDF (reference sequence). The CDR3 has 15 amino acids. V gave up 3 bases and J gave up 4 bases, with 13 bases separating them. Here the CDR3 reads CATSSPHTGYNEQFF. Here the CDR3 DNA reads TGTGCCACCAGCAGCCCTCATACAGGGTACAATGAGCAGTTCTTC.

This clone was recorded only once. CDR3 sequence (DNA): TGCAGCGTTCTGGGCTCGGACTATGGCTACACCTTC. It codes for CSVLGSDYGYTF. This chain links TRBV29-1 with TRBJ1-2; D gene ambiguous. Per the germline V gene, CDR1 is SQVTM and CDR2 is ANQGSEA. The CDR3 extends over 12 amino acids. V was pared by 5 bases and J by 3 bases, with 10 bases between.

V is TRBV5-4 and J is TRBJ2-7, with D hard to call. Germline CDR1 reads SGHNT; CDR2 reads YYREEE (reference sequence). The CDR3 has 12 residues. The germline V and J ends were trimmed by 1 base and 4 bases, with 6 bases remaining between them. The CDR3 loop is CASSLPQYEQYF. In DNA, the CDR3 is TGTGCCAGCAGCTTGCCACAGTACGAGCAGTACTTC.

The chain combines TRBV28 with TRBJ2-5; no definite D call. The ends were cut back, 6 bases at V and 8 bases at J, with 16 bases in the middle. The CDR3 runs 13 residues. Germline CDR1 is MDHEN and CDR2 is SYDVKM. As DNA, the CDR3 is TGTGCCAGCAGCCCAGCCGCGGAACATACCCAGTACTTC. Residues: CASSPAAEHTQYF.